Listed below are T cell receptor beta chains from one sample, sequenced in a study of blood T cell repertoires in COVID-19. The method was immunoSEQ multiplex PCR; TCRdb's version includes in-frame clones alone and lacks a portion of them. The sample has approximately 200,000 clones; over 75% are singletons. Sequences were obtained from peripheral blood. The receptors were sampled from a human donor in a cohort sampled during active COVID-19. The CDR3 runs from the conserved cysteine through the conserved F or W. D genes are given only for firm matches. Rows may omit the clone size; those that give it use once, few, many or a size class.

V: TRBV9; size: .; D: TRBD2; J: TRBJ2-7; DNA: TGTGCCAGCAGCAAGACTAGCGGGAGGAACGAGCAGTACTTC; CDR3: CASSKTSGRNEQYF
V: TRBV19; size: .; D: TRBD1; J: TRBJ1-2; DNA: TGTGCCAGTAGTACACTAGGACAGGGCATCTATGGCTACACCTTC; CDR3: CASSTLGQGIYGYTF
V: TRBV9; size: .; D: .; J: TRBJ2-1; DNA: TGTGCCAGCAGCCTCGGGACAGCGGGAGACGATGAGCAGTTCTTC; CDR3: CASSLGTAGDDEQFF
V: TRBV6-2/TRBV6-3; size: .; D: .; J: TRBJ2-7; DNA: TGTGCCAGCAGTAACCCCCACACCGTATCCTACGAGCAGTACTTC; CDR3: CASSNPHTVSYEQYF
V: TRBV30; size: few; D: .; J: TRBJ1-6; DNA: TGTGCCTGGAGTGTCCAGGATTCACCCCTCCACTTT; CDR3: CAWSVQDSPLHF
V: TRBV3-1/TRBV3-2; size: .; D: TRBD2; J: TRBJ2-7; DNA: TGTGCCAGCAGCCAACGCTCGACTAGCCGGGGTTGGCACGAGCAGTACTTC; CDR3: CASSQRSTSRGWHEQYF
V: TRBV6-2/TRBV6-3; size: few; D: TRBD2; J: TRBJ2-1; DNA: TGTGCCAGCAGTGACCTGACTAGCGGGAGTTTAGATGAGCAGTTCTTC; CDR3: CASSDLTSGSLDEQFF
V: TRBV5-1; size: once; D: .; J: TRBJ2-1; DNA: TGCGCCAGCAGCTTGGAGACTATCGTATACAATGAGCAGTTCTTC; CDR3: CASSLETIVYNEQFF
V: TRBV28; size: .; D: .; J: TRBJ1-5; DNA: TGTGCCAGCAGTCCAGACGTTAGGAGGGGACAGCCCCAGCATTTT; CDR3: CASSPDVRRGQPQHF
V: TRBV7-9; size: .; D: .; J: TRBJ2-6; DNA: TGTGCCAGCAGCTTAGACGGCTCTGGGGCCAACGTCCTGACTTTC; CDR3: CASSLDGSGANVLTF
V: TRBV3-1/TRBV3-2; size: once; D: .; J: TRBJ2-7; DNA: TGTGCCAGCAGCCACTTATCCGAGCAGTACTTC; CDR3: CASSHLSEQYF
V: TRBV15; size: .; D: TRBD1; J: TRBJ1-1; DNA: TGTGCCACCAGCAGAGGTGGGAGCAGGGGGCAGGGCACTGAAGCTTTCTTT; CDR3: CATSRGGSRGQGTEAFF
V: TRBV12-3/TRBV12-4; size: few; D: .; J: TRBJ1-1; DNA: TGTGCCAGCAGTTACGAGGGGAACACTGAAGCTTTCTTT; CDR3: CASSYEGNTEAFF
V: TRBV9; size: .; D: .; J: TRBJ2-7; DNA: TGTGCCAGCAGCGTAGTCGAGGGCTCCTACGAGCAGTACTTC; CDR3: CASSVVEGSYEQYF
V: TRBV28; size: .; D: .; J: TRBJ1-1; DNA: TGTGCCAGCAGCCCAGGGGTGACTGAAGCTTTCTTT; CDR3: CASSPGVTEAFF
V: TRBV5-1; size: .; D: .; J: TRBJ2-7; DNA: TGCGCCAGCAGCTTGGTAGCGACCCACGAGCAGTACTTC; CDR3: CASSLVATHEQYF
V: TRBV19; size: .; D: TRBD2; J: TRBJ2-3; DNA: TGTGCCAGTAGGGGACTAGCGGGAGGAGATACGCAGTATTTT; CDR3: CASRGLAGGDTQYF
V: TRBV28; size: .; D: .; J: TRBJ1-6; DNA: TGTGCCACAGGGTATGAGTCACCCCTCCACTTT; CDR3: CATGYESPLHF
V: TRBV28; size: .; D: TRBD1; J: TRBJ1-5; DNA: TGTGCCAGCAGCAAGGGACAGAGCAATCAGCCCCAGCATTTT; CDR3: CASSKGQSNQPQHF
V: TRBV6-5; size: .; D: TRBD1; J: TRBJ2-7; DNA: TGTGCCAGCAGAGAGGGGGGGACAGGGGGTTACGAGCAGTACTTC; CDR3: CASREGGTGGYEQYF
V: TRBV19; size: .; D: .; J: TRBJ1-2; DNA: TGTGCCAGTAGTATAGACCAACTGGGGCACCTTTATGGCTACACCTTC; CDR3: CASSIDQLGHLYGYTF
V: TRBV10-3; size: .; D: TRBD2; J: TRBJ2-3; DNA: TGTGCCATCAGTCCTAGCGGGAAGGGCACAGATACGCAGTATTTT; CDR3: CAISPSGKGTDTQYF
V: TRBV3-1/TRBV3-2; size: .; D: TRBD1; J: TRBJ1-2; DNA: TGTGCCAGCAGCCTACAGGGGGCGCCCGGCTACACCTTC; CDR3: CASSLQGAPGYTF
V: TRBV20-1; size: .; D: .; J: TRBJ2-7; DNA: TGCAGTGCTAGTCTCAGGGGCTCCTACGAGCAGTACTTC; CDR3: CSASLRGSYEQYF
V: TRBV6-5; size: .; D: .; J: TRBJ1-2; DNA: TGTGCCAGCAGCCCCAGGATTAACTATGGCTACACCTTC; CDR3: CASSPRINYGYTF
V: TRBV30; size: .; D: .; J: TRBJ1-2; DNA: TGTGCCTGGAGTGTGCCGGGTTCTGGCTACACCTTC; CDR3: CAWSVPGSGYTF
V: TRBV28; size: once; D: TRBD1; J: TRBJ1-3; DNA: TGTGCCAGCAGTTTGTACGGGACAGCTGGAAACACCATATATTTT; CDR3: CASSLYGTAGNTIYF
V: TRBV4-1; size: .; D: .; J: TRBJ1-3; DNA: TGCGCCAGCAGCCAAGGCCCGGGTCCTGGAAACACCATATATTTT; CDR3: CASSQGPGPGNTIYF
V: TRBV5-1; size: .; D: TRBD1; J: TRBJ2-7; DNA: TGCGCCAGCAGCCGATGGGACAGCACCTACGAGCAGTACTTC; CDR3: CASSRWDSTYEQYF
V: TRBV18; size: once; D: TRBD2; J: TRBJ2-3; DNA: TGTGCCAGCTCCCCAAGGACTAGCGGGAAAGATACGCAGTATTTT; CDR3: CASSPRTSGKDTQYF
V: TRBV27; size: .; D: .; J: TRBJ2-2; DNA: TGTGCCAGCAGCGGGACGGGACACGGGGAGCTGTTTTTT; CDR3: CASSGTGHGELFF
V: TRBV7-9; size: .; D: TRBD2; J: TRBJ2-1; DNA: TGTGCCGGGGGACTAGCGGAGACCAATGAGCAGTTCTTC; CDR3: CAGGLAETNEQFF
V: TRBV4-2; size: .; D: .; J: TRBJ1-1; DNA: TGTGCCAGCAGCCCTCAGGAGGCGCGGGGCACTGAAGCTTTCTTT; CDR3: CASSPQEARGTEAFF
V: TRBV18; size: .; D: TRBD1; J: TRBJ2-3; DNA: TGTGCCAGCTCACTACAGGGGTACACAGATACGCAGTATTTT; CDR3: CASSLQGYTDTQYF
V: TRBV13; size: .; D: .; J: TRBJ1-1; DNA: TGTGCCAGCAGCTTAAGAGCCAACACTGAAGCTTTCTTT; CDR3: CASSLRANTEAFF
V: TRBV19; size: .; D: TRBD1; J: TRBJ1-1; DNA: TGTGCCAGTAGTAGGTCCGGGGACAGGGGGCTGCACACTGAAGCTTTCTTT; CDR3: CASSRSGDRGLHTEAFF
V: TRBV12-3/TRBV12-4; size: .; D: TRBD2; J: TRBJ2-7; DNA: TGTGCCAGCAGCTGGGGAGGGTCCGAGCAGTACTTC; CDR3: CASSWGGSEQYF
V: TRBV27; size: .; D: .; J: TRBJ1-5; DNA: TGTGCCAGCAGTCTCGGGACTGAGGGCAATCAGCCCCAGCATTTT; CDR3: CASSLGTEGNQPQHF
V: TRBV3-1/TRBV3-2; size: .; D: TRBD2; J: TRBJ2-3; DNA: TGTGCCAGCAGCCAAGCGGGAGGCGCAGATACGCAGTATTTT; CDR3: CASSQAGGADTQYF
V: TRBV7-2; size: .; D: .; J: TRBJ1-5; DNA: TGTGCCAGCAGCTTAAATCGGGGTGTTGGCAATCAGCCCCAGCATTTT; CDR3: CASSLNRGVGNQPQHF
V: TRBV27; size: .; D: .; J: TRBJ2-7; DNA: TGTGCCAGCAGTTTCCTAGGGACTCTTTACGAGCAGTACTTC; CDR3: CASSFLGTLYEQYF
V: TRBV21-1; size: .; D: .; J: TRBJ2-3; DNA: TGTGCCAGCAGCAAACTCGCGGGAGGGCCTCCAGATACGCAGTATTTT; CDR3: CASSKLAGGPPDTQYF
V: TRBV28; size: .; D: .; J: TRBJ2-5; DNA: TGTGCCAGCAGAAAAGGACATGTAGAGACCCAGTACTTC; CDR3: CASRKGHVETQYF
V: TRBV29-1; size: .; D: .; J: TRBJ2-7; DNA: TGCAGCGTTGAGGGTAGCGCCAAGGACCTCTACGAGCAGTACTTC; CDR3: CSVEGSAKDLYEQYF
V: TRBV14; size: few; D: .; J: TRBJ1-1; DNA: TGTGCCAGCAGCCAAGATCGAGGAACTGAAGCTTTCTTT; CDR3: CASSQDRGTEAFF
V: TRBV29-1; size: few; D: .; J: TRBJ1-2; DNA: TGCAGCGTTGTAGGGGGCTATGGCTACACCTTC; CDR3: CSVVGGYGYTF
V: TRBV30; size: few; D: TRBD2; J: TRBJ2-1; DNA: TGTGCCTGGAGTGTCCTAGCGGGAGGGTTCAATGAGCAGTTCTTC; CDR3: CAWSVLAGGFNEQFF
V: TRBV5-5; size: .; D: .; J: TRBJ2-2; DNA: TGTGCCAGCAGCTTTGCCCTAGAGGGCACCGGGGAGCTGTTTTTT; CDR3: CASSFALEGTGELFF
V: TRBV6-2/TRBV6-3; size: once; D: TRBD2; J: TRBJ2-3; DNA: TGTGCCAGCAGTCGTGGGACTAGCGGGACGTTT; CDR3: CASSRGTSGTF
V: TRBV19; size: many; D: .; J: TRBJ2-7; DNA: TGTGCCAGTAGTAGGCGGGGAGCGGACGAGCAGTACTTC; CDR3: CASSRRGADEQYF
V: TRBV18; size: .; D: TRBD1; J: TRBJ1-2; DNA: TGTGCCAGCTCACCAGGACAGGGGGAAAACTATGGCTACACCTTC; CDR3: CASSPGQGENYGYTF
V: TRBV3-1/TRBV3-2; size: once; D: TRBD2; J: TRBJ2-3; DNA: TGTGCCAGCAGCGGACTAGCGGGAGTAATTATGACGGATACGCAGTATTTT; CDR3: CASSGLAGVIMTDTQYF
V: TRBV29-1; size: .; D: .; J: TRBJ1-2; DNA: TGCAGCGTTGACAGGGGTGGAGGCTACACCTTC; CDR3: CSVDRGGGYTF
V: TRBV19; size: .; D: .; J: TRBJ2-1; DNA: TGTGCCAGTAGTATTGGAGTGGGGACTAATGAGCAGTTCTTC; CDR3: CASSIGVGTNEQFF
V: TRBV7-6; size: .; D: .; J: TRBJ1-5; DNA: TGTGCCAGCAGCTTAGGGGGACTTAGCAATCAGCCCCAGCATTTT; CDR3: CASSLGGLSNQPQHF